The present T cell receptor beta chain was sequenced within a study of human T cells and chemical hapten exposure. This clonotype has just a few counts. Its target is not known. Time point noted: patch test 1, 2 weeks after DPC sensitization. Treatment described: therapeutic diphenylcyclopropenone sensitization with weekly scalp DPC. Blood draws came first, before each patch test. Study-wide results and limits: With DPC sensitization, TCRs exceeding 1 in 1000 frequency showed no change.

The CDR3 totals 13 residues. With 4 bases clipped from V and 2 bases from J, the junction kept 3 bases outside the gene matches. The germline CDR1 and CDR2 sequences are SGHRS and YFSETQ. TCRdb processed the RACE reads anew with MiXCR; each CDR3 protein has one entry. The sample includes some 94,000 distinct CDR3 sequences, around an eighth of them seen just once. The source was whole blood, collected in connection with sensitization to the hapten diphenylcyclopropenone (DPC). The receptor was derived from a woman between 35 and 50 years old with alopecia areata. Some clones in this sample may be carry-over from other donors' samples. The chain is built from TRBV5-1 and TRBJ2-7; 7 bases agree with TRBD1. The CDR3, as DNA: TGCGCCAGCAGCCAGGGGGACCCCTACGAGCAGTACTTC. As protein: CASSQGDPYEQYF. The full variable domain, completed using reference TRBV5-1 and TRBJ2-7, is KAGVTQTPRYLIKTRGQQVTLSCSPISGHRSVSWYQQTPGQGLQFLFEYFSETQRNKGNFPGRFSGRQFSNSRSEMNVSTLELGDSALYLCASSQGDPYEQYFGPGTRLTVT.